These 26 T cell receptor beta chains share one sample of origin, sequenced in a study of blood T cells in healthy people across ages. With a J-beta primer mix and a sample-barcoded 5' primer, a second PCR ran 7 to 11 cycles. TCRdb passed the 5' RACE reads through MiXCR, listing each CDR3 protein once. The sample has fewer than 1,000,000 distinct CDR3 sequences, around 43% seen once. The sample consisted of blood. These receptors all stem from a man in his 60s in good health.

The chain has TRBV2 and TRBJ2-5; no clear D gene. CDR3 length: 13 residues. With 7 bases removed from V and 5 bases from J, the gap between germline ends came to 14 bases. The germline gives CDR1 SNHLY, CDR2 FYNNEI. CDR3 sequence reads: CASNRERTETQYF. The CDR3 DNA follows: TGTGCCAGCAACAGAGAACGCACGGAGACCCAGTACTTC.

The sample holds a few counts of this clonotype. V usage is TRBV5-1 and J usage is TRBJ2-3; D is undetermined. V was pared by 5 bases and J by 2 bases, with 21 bases between. CDR1 is SGHRS and CDR2 is YFSETQ in the germline V gene. CDR3 size: 17 residues. CDR3 coding DNA: TGCGCCAGCAGACCAACCCACGGACGGTCTCACACAGATACGCAGTATTTT. It translates to CASRPTHGRSHTDTQYF.

V is TRBV7-9 and J is TRBJ2-6; 8 positions match TRBD1. V lost 5 bases and J lost 0; bases outside the gene matches: 6. This CDR3 has 17 residues. Per the germline V gene, CDR1 is SEHNR and CDR2 is FQNEAQ (reference sequence). This chain's CDR3 is CASSGQGFVSGANVLTF. In DNA, the CDR3 is TGTGCCAGCAGCGGACAGGGTTTCGTCTCTGGGGCCAACGTCCTGACTTTC.

In this sample, this clonotype turned up a few times. The chain has TRBV20-1 and TRBJ1-1; D may be TRBD1 (6 bases). The germline V gene has CDR1 DFQATT and CDR2 SNEGSKA (reference sequence). V lost 7 bases, J lost 3 bases, and 21 bases lay in between. This CDR3 has 15 amino acids. The CDR3 DNA sequence: TGCAGTGAAGGCCCTATTAAGCAGGGGTACACTGAAGCTTTCTTT. Translating it yields CSEGPIKQGYTEAFF.

The sample holds a few counts of this clonotype. The chain employs TRBV11-2 and TRBJ1-1; 8 positions match TRBD1. The CDR3 runs 15 residues. J was trimmed by 3 bases and V by 6 bases; bases with no gene match: 9. Germline V lookup: CDR1 SGHAT, CDR2 FQNNGV. The CDR3 is CASRGTGGPDTEAFF. The CDR3 DNA reads TGTGCCAGCAGAGGAACAGGGGGGCCGGACACTGAAGCTTTCTTT.

The chain has TRBV6-1 and TRBJ2-7; possibly TRBD1 for D (6 bases). The V end was cut by 6 bases, the J end by 4 bases, with 34 bases between. This CDR3 contains 20 residues. Germline CDR1 reads MNHNS; CDR2 reads SASEGT. The CDR3 reads CASSPTGPPVGWGHSYEQYF. As DNA, the CDR3 is TGTGCCAGCAGCCCCACCGGCCCACCGGTCGGTTGGGGACATTCGTACGAGCAGTACTTC.

V is TRBV2 and J is TRBJ2-3, with 15 bases identical to TRBD2. This CDR3 contains 16 residues. The V segment lost 10 bases and the J segment 3 bases; nucleotides outside the gene matches: 8. Germline V gene lookup returns CDR1 SNHLY and CDR2 FYNNEI. The CDR3 sequence: CATRRGLAGGTDTQYF. In DNA form, the CDR3 reads TGTGCCACACGCCGAGGACTAGCGGGGGGGACAGATACGCAGTATTTT.

In regard to this clonotype: Just one base apart from a much larger clone, this may be a read error. CDR3 coding DNA: TGTGCCATCAGTGAGCAACAGATTACAGGAGCAACTAATGAAAAACCGTTTTTT. It is translated as CAISEQQITGATNEKPFF. The chain uses TRBV10-3 and TRBJ1-4; maybe TRBD1 (5 bases). Germline lookup yields CDR1 ENHRY and CDR2 SYGVKD. The CDR3 runs 18 residues.

This chain links TRBV29-1 with TRBJ1-2, with D hard to call. The CDR3 consists of 13 residues. Trimming stripped 7 bases from V and 1 base from J, with 13 bases between. Germline CDR1 and CDR2: SQVTM and ANQGSEA. In DNA form, the CDR3 reads TGCAGCGGCAGAATGGACCTTAACTATGGCTACACCTTC. Encoded protein: CSGRMDLNYGYTF.

This clonotype was recorded many times. V gene TRBV7-2 combines with J gene TRBJ2-1; a weak D match, TRBD2 (5 bases). Trimming left V 0 bases short and J 6 bases short, with 9 bases between. CDR1 is SGHTA and CDR2 is FQGNSA in the germline V gene. The CDR3 extends over 14 amino acids. CDR3 coding DNA: TGTGCCAGCAGCTTAGCATTGAGGGCCAATGAGCAGTTCTTC. Its translation is CASSLALRANEQFF.

This chain uses TRBV10-3 with TRBJ1-4, with no clear D. Per germline, CDR1 ENHRY and CDR2 SYGVKD. This CDR3 contains 13 residues. V lost 0 bases and J 8 bases, leaving 7 bases between the germline ends. The CDR3 is CAISESGYEKLFF. DNA of the CDR3: TGTGCCATCAGTGAGTCAGGTTACGAAAAACTGTTTTTT.

CDR3 region: CASSVASGDEQFF. The CDR3 coding sequence is TGTGCCAGCAGCGTAGCTTCGGGGGATGAGCAGTTCTTC. The rearrangement uses TRBV9 and TRBJ2-1, with D perhaps matching TRBD2 (6 bases). V dropped 0 bases and J dropped 8 bases, with 9 bases sitting between them. CDR1 SGDLS and CDR2 YYNGEE come from the germline V gene. This CDR3 has 13 amino acids.

This clonotype has only a few counts. The chain recombines TRBV20-1 with TRBJ2-5; D is perhaps TRBD1 (5 bases). Judging by the DNA end, TRBJ2-7 fits better; the J call may be wrong. Germline V lookup: CDR1 DFQATT, CDR2 SNEGSKA (reference sequence). This CDR3 contains 12 residues. The CDR3 protein is CSALREPYEQYF. The CDR3 nucleotides read TGCAGTGCTCTCAGGGAACCCTACGAGCAGTACTTC.

The rearrangement joins TRBV5-1 to TRBJ2-7, with 12 bases matching TRBD2. The V gene end was trimmed by 0 bases and the J gene end by 3 bases; junction bases not matched to a gene: 4. The CDR3 is 16 amino acids. The germline V gene has CDR1 SGHRS and CDR2 YFSETQ. The CDR3 DNA sequence: TGCGCCAGCAGCTTGGGACTAGCGGGGGCGAACTACGAGCAGTACTTC. Translated, it gives CASSLGLAGANYEQYF.

This clonotype occurred once. This chain uses TRBV6-2 or TRBV6-3 with TRBJ2-1, with D perhaps given as TRBD1 or TRBD2 (5 bases each). CDR3 length: 16 residues. Germline CDR1 MNHEY, CDR2 SVGEGT. V was pared by 1 base and J by 0 bases, with 10 bases between. CDR3 amino acids: CASSYFAGSSYNEQFF. The CDR3 nucleotides are TGTGCCAGCAGTTACTTCGCAGGGAGCTCCTACAATGAGCAGTTCTTC.

This clonotype was picked up one time. The rearrangement links TRBV5-5 to TRBJ1-4; tentative D call: TRBD1 (6 bases). CDR1 and CDR2 (germline): SGHKS, YYEKEE (reference sequence). This CDR3 contains 17 residues. Trimming took off 0 bases at V and 1 base at J, with 13 bases between the two ends. CDR3 sequence: CASSLEGGAVTNEKLFF. The CDR3 region has the DNA TGTGCCAGCAGCTTGGAGGGGGGCGCGGTAACTAATGAAAAACTGTTTTTT.

The V call is TRBV20-1, the J call TRBJ1-6, with 7 bases aligning to TRBD1. CDR3 length: 14 residues. Unmatched junction bases numbered 6, after V lost 4 bases and J lost 6 bases. Looked up from germline, CDR1 is DFQATT and CDR2 is SNEGSKA (reference sequence). CDR3: CSANEQGSNSPLHF. CDR3 DNA: TGCAGTGCTAACGAACAGGGGTCTAATTCACCCCTCCACTTT.

This clonotype was counted a few times. This chain uses TRBV6-6 with TRBJ2-3, with no clear D. The CDR3 has 14 amino acids. The germline CDR1 and CDR2 sequences are MNHNY and SVGAGI (reference sequence). V was pared by 7 bases and J by 0 bases, with 11 bases between. DNA for the CDR3: TGTGCCAGCACCGGAGCTGCTAGCACAGATACGCAGTATTTT. Translation: CASTGAASTDTQYF.

This clonotype appeared a few times. The chain couples TRBV5-1 to TRBJ2-1; 11 bases fit TRBD2. The length of the CDR3 is 16 residues. After removal of 5 bases from V and 8 bases from J, the junction contained 12 bases not matched to a gene. Germline V gene data show CDR1 as SGHRS and CDR2 as YFSETQ. The CDR3 nucleotides read TGCGCCAGCAGGTATACGACTAGCGGGATTGTGGATGAGCAGTTCTTC. It translates to CASRYTTSGIVDEQFF.

About this clonotype itself: Since a much larger clone is just one base distant, this may be a read error. The chain recombines TRBV14 with TRBJ2-5; no firm D call. CDR1 and CDR2 (germline): SGHDN, FVKESK. The V end lost 1 base, the J end lost 11 bases, and 8 bases lay between the germline ends. This CDR3 spans 11 amino acids. The CDR3 DNA is TGTGCCAGCAGCCAAGGCAATGAGCAGTACTTC. It yields the protein CASSQGNEQYF. The variable domain in full, completed from reference TRBV14 and TRBJ2-5, reads EAGVTQFPSHSVIEKGQTVTLRCDPISGHDNLYWYRRVMGKEIKFLLHFVKESKQDESGMPNNRFLAERTGGTYSTLKVQPAELEDSGVYFCASSQGNEQYFGPGTRLLVL.

The gene calls are TRBV7-9 and TRBJ1-4; D unresolved. CDR3 length: 15 amino acids. Germline CDR1 and CDR2: SEHNR and FQNEAQ (reference sequence). Trimming pared 7 bases from V and 5 bases from J, leaving 17 bases between. CDR3 bases: TGTGCCAGCATCCCTTCGGGTTTCGAGAATGAAAAACTGTTTTTT. It translates to CASIPSGFENEKLFF. The variable domain in full, with the rest retrieved from reference TRBV7-9 and TRBJ1-4, is DTGVSQNPRHKITKRGQNVTFRCDPISEHNRLYWYRQTLGQGPEFLTYFQNEAQLEKSRLLSDRFSAERPKGSFSTLEIQRTEQGDSAMYLCASIPSGFENEKLFFGSGTQLSVL.

This clonotype was recorded a few times. This chain uses TRBV4-1 with TRBJ2-5; D is uncertain. Trimming stripped 0 bases from V and 0 bases from J, with 8 bases between. This CDR3 region has 15 residues. Germline V gene lookup returns CDR1 MGHRA and CDR2 YSYEKL. Here the CDR3 DNA reads TGCGCCAGCAGCCAAGAATTTGTGTACCAAGAGACCCAGTACTTC. Protein sequence: CASSQEFVYQETQYF.

The V and J genes are TRBV12-3 or TRBV12-4 and TRBJ2-7; no clear D. The CDR3 totals 13 residues. V was cut by 5 bases and J by 3 bases, with 11 bases left in between. Here the CDR3 DNA reads TGTGCCAGCAGTCCTTCTCTAGTCTACGAGCAGTACTTC. Protein: CASSPSLVYEQYF.

V gene TRBV20-1 combines with J gene TRBJ2-1; D is perhaps TRBD1 (6 bases). V lost 0 bases, J lost 10 bases, and 10 bases lay in between. CDR3 length: 12 amino acids. Germline V gene lookup returns CDR1 DFQATT and CDR2 SNEGSKA (reference sequence). CDR3: CSARDRGQEQFF. In nucleotides, the CDR3 is TGCAGTGCTAGAGATCGAGGACAGGAGCAGTTCTTC.

The gene calls are TRBV6-5 and TRBJ2-5, with TRBD1 matching 7 bases. The J call may be incorrect, as the DNA end agrees better with TRBJ2-7. Germline V gives CDR1 MNHEY, CDR2 SVGAGI. CDR3 size: 15 residues. The CDR3 DNA is TGTGCCAGCAGTTACAGGGACAGCGGTCTCTACGAGCAGTACTTC. Encoded protein: CASSYRDSGLYEQYF.

V gene TRBV7-2 combines with J gene TRBJ2-5, with 12 nucleotides matching TRBD2. This CDR3 is 15 amino acids long. CDR1 is SGHTA, CDR2 FQGNSA, per germline. Trimming at V came to 5 bases and at J to 11 bases, leaving 12 bases not matched to a gene. CDR3 coding DNA: TGTGCCAGCAGCCCCGAACTAGCGGGGGGACATGAGCAGTACTTC. This codes for CASSPELAGGHEQYF.